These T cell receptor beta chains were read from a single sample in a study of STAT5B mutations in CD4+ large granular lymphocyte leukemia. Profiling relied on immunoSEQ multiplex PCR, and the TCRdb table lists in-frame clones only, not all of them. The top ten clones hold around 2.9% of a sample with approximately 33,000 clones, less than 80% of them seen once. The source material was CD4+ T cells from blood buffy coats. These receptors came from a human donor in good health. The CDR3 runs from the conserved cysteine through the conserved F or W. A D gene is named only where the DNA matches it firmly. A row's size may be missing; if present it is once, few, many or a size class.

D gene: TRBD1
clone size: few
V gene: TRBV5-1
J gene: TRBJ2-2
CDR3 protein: CASSVTGTGGLGELFF
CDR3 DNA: TGCGCCAGCAGCGTTACCGGGACAGGGGGCCTCGGGGAGCTGTTTTTT

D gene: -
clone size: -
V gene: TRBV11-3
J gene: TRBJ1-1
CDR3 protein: CASSPGLNTEAFF
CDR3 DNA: TGTGCCAGCAGCCCCGGCCTGAACACTGAAGCTTTCTTT

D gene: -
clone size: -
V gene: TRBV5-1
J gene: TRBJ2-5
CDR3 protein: CASSPRARSNPYQETQYF
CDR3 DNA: TGCGCCAGCAGCCCACGGGCCCGCTCGAACCCGTACCAAGAGACCCAGTACTTC

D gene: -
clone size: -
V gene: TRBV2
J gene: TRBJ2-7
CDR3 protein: CASSVLGGGYEQYF
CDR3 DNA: TGTGCCAGCAGTGTGTTGGGGGGCGGGTACGAGCAGTACTTC

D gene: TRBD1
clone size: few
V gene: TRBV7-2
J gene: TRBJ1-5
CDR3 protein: CASSVQGDQPQHF
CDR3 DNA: TGTGCCAGCAGCGTACAGGGGGATCAGCCCCAGCATTTT

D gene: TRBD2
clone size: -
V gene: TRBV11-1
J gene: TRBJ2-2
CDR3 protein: CASSLIAGVNTGELFF
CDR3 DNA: TGTGCCAGCAGCTTAATCGCGGGGGTGAACACCGGGGAGCTGTTTTTT

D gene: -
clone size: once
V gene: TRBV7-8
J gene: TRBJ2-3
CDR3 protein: CASSLGRWGPADTQYF
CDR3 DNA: TGTGCCAGCAGCTTGGGTCGCTGGGGGCCCGCAGATACGCAGTATTTT

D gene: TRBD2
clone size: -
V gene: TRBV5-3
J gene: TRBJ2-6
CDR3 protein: CARSLRLAGGRGANVLTF
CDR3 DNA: TGTGCCAGAAGCTTGAGACTAGCGGGGGGCCGTGGGGCCAACGTCCTGACTTTC

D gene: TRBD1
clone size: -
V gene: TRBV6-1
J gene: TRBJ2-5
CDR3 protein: CASSESRQGARETQYF
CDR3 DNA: TGTGCCAGCAGTGAATCACGACAGGGGGCTCGGGAGACCCAGTACTTC

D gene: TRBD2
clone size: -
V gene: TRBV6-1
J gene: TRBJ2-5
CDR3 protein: CASSEFGRGTTETQYF
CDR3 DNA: TGTGCCAGCAGTGAATTTGGGCGGGGGACGACGGAGACCCAGTACTTC

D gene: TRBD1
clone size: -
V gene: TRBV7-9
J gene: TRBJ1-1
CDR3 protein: CASSIWTGNTEAFF
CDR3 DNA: TGTGCCAGCAGCATATGGACAGGGAACACTGAAGCTTTCTTT

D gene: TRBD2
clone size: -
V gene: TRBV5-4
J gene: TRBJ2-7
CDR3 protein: CASSLRGGTDEQYF
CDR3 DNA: TGTGCCAGCAGCTTGCGGGGGGGGACGGACGAGCAGTACTTC

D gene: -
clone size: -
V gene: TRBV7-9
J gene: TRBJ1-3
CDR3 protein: CASSGDKGGNTIYF
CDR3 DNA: TGTGCCAGCAGCGGGGACAAGGGGGGAAACACCATATATTTT

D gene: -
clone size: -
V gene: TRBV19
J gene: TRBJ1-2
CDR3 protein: CASSLDSGGGGYTF
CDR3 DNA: TGTGCCAGTAGTTTGGACAGCGGAGGAGGGGGCTACACCTTC

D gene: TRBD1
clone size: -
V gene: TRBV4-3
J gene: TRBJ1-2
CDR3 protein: CASSQESGGGGYTF
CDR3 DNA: TGCGCCAGCAGCCAAGAATCAGGGGGCGGTGGCTACACCTTC

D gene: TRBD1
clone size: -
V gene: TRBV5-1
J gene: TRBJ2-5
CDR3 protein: CASSTRVGGGETQYF
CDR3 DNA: TGCGCCAGCAGCACACGGGTAGGGGGCGGAGAGACCCAGTACTTC

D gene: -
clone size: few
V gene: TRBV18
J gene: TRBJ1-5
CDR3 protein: CASSPGSDQPQHF
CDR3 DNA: TGTGCCAGCTCACCGGGGTCCGATCAGCCCCAGCATTTT

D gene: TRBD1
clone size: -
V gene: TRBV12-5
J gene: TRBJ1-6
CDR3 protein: CASGRDSDNSPLHF
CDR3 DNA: TGTGCTAGTGGCCGGGACAGTGACAATTCACCCCTCCACTTT

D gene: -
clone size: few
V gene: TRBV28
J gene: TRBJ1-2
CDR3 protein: CASTRWGSDGAF
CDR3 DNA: TGTGCCAGCACCCGGTGGGGGTCAGACGGGGCCTTC

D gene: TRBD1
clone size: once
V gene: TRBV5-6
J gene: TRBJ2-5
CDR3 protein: CASSSGQGETQYF
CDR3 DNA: TGTGCCAGCAGCTCTGGACAGGGTGAGACCCAGTACTTC

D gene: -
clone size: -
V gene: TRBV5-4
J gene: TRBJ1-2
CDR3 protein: CASSLVAGAGRDYGYTF
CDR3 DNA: TGTGCCAGCAGCTTGGTGGCCGGGGCCGGTAGGGACTATGGCTACACCTTC

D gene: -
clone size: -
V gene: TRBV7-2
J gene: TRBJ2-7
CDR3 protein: CASSSVAASSYEQYF
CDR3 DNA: TGTGCCAGCAGTTCCGTAGCGGCCAGCTCCTACGAGCAGTACTTC

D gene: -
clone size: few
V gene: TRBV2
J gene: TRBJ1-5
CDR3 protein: CASRGVSNQPQHF
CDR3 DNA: TGTGCCAGCAGAGGTGTTAGCAATCAGCCCCAGCATTTT

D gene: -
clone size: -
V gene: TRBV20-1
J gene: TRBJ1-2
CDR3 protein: CSATAEGGYTF
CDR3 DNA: TGCAGTGCTACAGCCGAGGGCGGCTACACCTTC

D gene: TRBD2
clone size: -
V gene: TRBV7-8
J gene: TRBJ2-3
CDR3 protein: CASSLAPSGHTDTQYF
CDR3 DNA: TGTGCCAGCAGCTTAGCCCCTAGCGGGCACACAGATACGCAGTATTTT

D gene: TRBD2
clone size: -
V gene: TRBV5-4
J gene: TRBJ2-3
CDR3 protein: CASSLGGRGGTDTQYF
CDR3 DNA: TGTGCCAGCAGCTTGGGAGGGAGGGGAGGGACAGATACGCAGTATTTT

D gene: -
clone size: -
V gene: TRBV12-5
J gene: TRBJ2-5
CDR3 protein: CASASGTEETQYF
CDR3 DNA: TGTGCTAGTGCCTCCGGAACAGAGGAGACCCAGTACTTC

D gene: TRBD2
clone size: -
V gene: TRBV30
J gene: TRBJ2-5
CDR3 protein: CAWSGLAGGRRETQYF
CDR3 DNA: TGTGCCTGGTCGGGACTAGCGGGGGGAAGAAGGGAGACCCAGTACTTC

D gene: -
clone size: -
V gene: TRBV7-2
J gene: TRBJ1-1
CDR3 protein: CASSLGRVLGAQAFF
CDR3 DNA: TGTGCCAGCAGCTTAGGGCGGGTGCTGGGGGCCCAAGCTTTCTTT

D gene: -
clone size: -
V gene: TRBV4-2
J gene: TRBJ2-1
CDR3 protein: CASSQTGSYNEQFF
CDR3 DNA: TGTGCCAGCAGCCAGACAGGCTCCTACAATGAGCAGTTCTTC

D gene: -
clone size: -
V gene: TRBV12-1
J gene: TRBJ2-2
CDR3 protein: CASSQRTGGKGTGELFF
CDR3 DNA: TGTGCCAGCAGCCAACGGACAGGGGGCAAGGGAACCGGGGAGCTGTTTTTT

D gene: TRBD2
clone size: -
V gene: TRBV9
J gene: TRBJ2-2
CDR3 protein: CASSVGTSGNTGELFF
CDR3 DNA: TGTGCCAGCAGCGTAGGGACTAGCGGTAACACCGGGGAGCTGTTTTTT

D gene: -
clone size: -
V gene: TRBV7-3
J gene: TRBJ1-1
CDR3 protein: CASSLLRVENTEAFF
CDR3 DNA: TGTGCCAGCAGCTTACTTCGAGTGGAGAACACTGAAGCTTTCTTT

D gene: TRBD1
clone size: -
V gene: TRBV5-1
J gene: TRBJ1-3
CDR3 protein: CASSHTGQARSGNTIYF
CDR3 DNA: TGCGCCAGCAGCCATACTGGACAGGCCCGCTCTGGAAACACCATATATTTT

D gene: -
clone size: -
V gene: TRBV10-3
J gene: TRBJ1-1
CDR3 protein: CAISESRGQTEAFF
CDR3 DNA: TGTGCCATCAGTGAGTCGAGGGGCCAGACTGAAGCTTTCTTT

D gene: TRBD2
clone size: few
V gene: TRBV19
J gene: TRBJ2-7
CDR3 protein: CASSAYPGTSGGTYEQYF
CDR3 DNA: TGTGCCAGTAGTGCCTACCCCGGGACTAGCGGGGGTACCTACGAGCAGTACTTC

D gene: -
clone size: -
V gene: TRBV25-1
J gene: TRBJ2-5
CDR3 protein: CASSILGDPWETQYF
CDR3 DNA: TGTGCCAGCAGTATCTTGGGGGACCCCTGGGAGACCCAGTACTTC

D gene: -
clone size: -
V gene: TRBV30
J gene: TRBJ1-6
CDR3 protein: CAWSGEGNYNSPLHF
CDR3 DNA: TGTGCCTGGAGTGGGGAGGGGAACTATAATTCACCCCTCCACTTT

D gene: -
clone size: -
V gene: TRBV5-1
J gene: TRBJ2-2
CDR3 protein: CASSFGQGRAGELFF
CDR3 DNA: TGCGCCAGCAGCTTCGGCCAGGGGAGAGCCGGGGAGCTGTTTTTT

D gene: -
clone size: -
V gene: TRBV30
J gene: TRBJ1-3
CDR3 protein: CAWSVTVGNTIYF
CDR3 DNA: TGTGCCTGGAGTGTGACAGTTGGAAACACCATATATTTT

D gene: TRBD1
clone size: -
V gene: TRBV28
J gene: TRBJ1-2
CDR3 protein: CASSSPGQGSGYGYTF
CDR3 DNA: TGTGCCAGCAGTTCCCCGGGACAGGGGAGCGGCTATGGCTACACCTTC

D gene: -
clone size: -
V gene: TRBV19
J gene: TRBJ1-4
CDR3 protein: CASSIFWTSTEKLFF
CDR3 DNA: TGTGCCAGTAGTATATTCTGGACAAGTACAGAAAAACTGTTTTTT

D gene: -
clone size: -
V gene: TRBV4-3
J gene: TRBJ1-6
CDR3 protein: CASSQVVRTAERSYNSPLHF
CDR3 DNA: TGCGCCAGCAGCCAGGTCGTTAGGACCGCCGAGAGGTCCTATAATTCACCCCTCCACTTT

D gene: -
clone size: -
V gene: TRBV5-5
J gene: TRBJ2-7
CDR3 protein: CASSLVLAPGPSFGQYF
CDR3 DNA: TGTGCCAGCAGCTTGGTATTAGCGCCAGGGCCATCTTTCGGGCAGTACTTC

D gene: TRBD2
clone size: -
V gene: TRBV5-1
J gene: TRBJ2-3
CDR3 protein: CASSLGGTRGTDTQYF
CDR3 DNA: TGCGCCAGCAGCTTGGGTGGGACTAGAGGTACAGATACGCAGTATTTT

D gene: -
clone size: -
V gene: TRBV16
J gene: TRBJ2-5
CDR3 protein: CASSQPGLVKTQYF
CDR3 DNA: TGTGCCAGCAGCCAACCGGGGCTAGTGAAGACCCAGTACTTC

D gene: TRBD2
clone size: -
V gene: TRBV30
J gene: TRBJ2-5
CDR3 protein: CAWSPGGEETQYF
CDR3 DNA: TGTGCCTGGAGTCCCGGGGGGGAAGAGACCCAGTACTTC

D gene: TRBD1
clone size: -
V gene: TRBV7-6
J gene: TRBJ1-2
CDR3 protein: CASSRGAGGHGYTF
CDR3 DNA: TGTGCCAGCAGCCGTGGGGCAGGGGGGCATGGCTACACCTTC

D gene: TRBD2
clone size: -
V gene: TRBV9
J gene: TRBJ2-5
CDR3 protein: CASSVGPGGQETQYF
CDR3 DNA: TGTGCCAGCAGCGTAGGTCCGGGGGGACAAGAGACCCAGTACTTC

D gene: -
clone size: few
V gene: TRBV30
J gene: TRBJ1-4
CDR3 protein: CAWSTQSNEKLFF
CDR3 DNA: TGTGCCTGGAGTACACAGTCAAATGAAAAACTGTTTTTT

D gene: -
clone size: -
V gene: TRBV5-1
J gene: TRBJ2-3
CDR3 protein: CASSLGTNTDTQYF
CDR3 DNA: TGCGCCAGCAGCTTAGGGACCAACACAGATACGCAGTATTTT

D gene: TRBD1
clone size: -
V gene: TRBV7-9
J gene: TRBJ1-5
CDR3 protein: CASSLGDRGLQPQHF
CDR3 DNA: TGTGCCAGCAGCTTAGGAGACAGGGGGCTTCAGCCCCAGCATTTT

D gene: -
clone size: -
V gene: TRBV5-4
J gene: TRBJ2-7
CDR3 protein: CASSLDASYEQYF
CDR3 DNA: TGTGCCAGCAGCTTGGACGCCTCCTACGAGCAGTACTTC

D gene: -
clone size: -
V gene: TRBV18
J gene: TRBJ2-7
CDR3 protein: CASSPNQISEQYF
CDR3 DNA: TGTGCCAGCTCACCAAACCAGATCTCCGAGCAGTACTTC

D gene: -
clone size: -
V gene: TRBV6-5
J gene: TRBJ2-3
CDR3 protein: CASTPSPITDTQYF
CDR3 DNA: TGTGCCAGCACCCCAAGCCCCATCACAGATACGCAGTATTTT

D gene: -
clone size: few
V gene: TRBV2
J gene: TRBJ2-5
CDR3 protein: CASSEQGGEETQYF
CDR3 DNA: TGTGCCAGCAGTGAGCAGGGGGGGGAAGAGACCCAGTACTTC

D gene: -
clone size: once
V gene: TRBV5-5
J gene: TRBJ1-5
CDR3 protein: CASSSDMNQPQHF
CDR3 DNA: TGTGCCAGCAGCTCGGACATGAATCAGCCCCAGCATTTT

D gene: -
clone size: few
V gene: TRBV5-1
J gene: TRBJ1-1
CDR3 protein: CASSPPGGGGGTEAFF
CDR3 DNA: TGCGCCAGCAGCCCACCCGGGGGTGGCGGTGGCACTGAAGCTTTCTTT

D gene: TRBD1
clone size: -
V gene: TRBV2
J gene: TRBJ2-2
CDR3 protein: CASRFQGQATGELFF
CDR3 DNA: TGTGCCAGCAGGTTCCAGGGACAGGCCACCGGGGAGCTGTTTTTT

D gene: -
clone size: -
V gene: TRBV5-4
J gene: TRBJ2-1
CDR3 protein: CASSSGTALNEQFF
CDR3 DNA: TGTGCCAGCAGCTCCGGGACCGCTCTTAATGAGCAGTTCTTC